A selection of T cell receptor beta chains follows, all from one sample in a study of shared clonotypes between healthy human individuals. Only in-frame clones appear in the TCRdb table, and some are missing; sequencing was by immunoSEQ multiplex PCR. Among 2 million to 2.5 million clones listed, about nine tenths were seen once. The sequencing input was naive CD4+ T cells from PBMCs. The receptor set was obtained from a man aged 18 to 29 in good health. Some clones in this sample may be carry-over from other donors' samples. CDR3s include the opening cysteine and the closing phenylalanine or tryptophan. A D gene is named only where the DNA matches it firmly. Some rows mark clone size as missing; the rest say once, few, many or name a class of expanded clone.

clone size,D gene,J gene,V gene,CDR3 protein,CDR3 DNA
.,.,TRBJ1-2,TRBV5-4,CASSGGYAGDYGYTF,TGTGCCAGCAGCGGTGGGTACGCCGGAGATTATGGCTACACCTTC
.,.,TRBJ1-1,TRBV28,CASTAGTPFEAFF,TGTGCCAGCACGGCAGGGACCCCCTTTGAAGCTTTCTTT
.,TRBD1,TRBJ1-1,TRBV12-5,CASGLGTGGVEAFF,TGTGCTAGTGGTTTGGGGACAGGGGGGGTTGAAGCTTTCTTT
.,.,TRBJ1-1,TRBV12-5,CASNVGGGTTEAFF,TGTGCTAGCAATGTGGGAGGTGGAACCACTGAAGCTTTCTTT
.,TRBD1,TRBJ1-2,TRBV28,CASTLGDRGNYGYTF,TGTGCCAGCACCCTAGGGGACAGGGGAAACTATGGCTACACCTTC
.,.,TRBJ2-7,TRBV5-5,CASSLRDLNDYEQYF,TGTGCCAGCAGCTTGCGGGACTTAAATGACTACGAGCAGTACTTC
.,.,TRBJ2-2,TRBV7-9,CASSHLRGGGTGELFF,TGTGCCAGCAGCCACCTACGGGGTGGGGGCACCGGGGAGCTGTTTTTT
once,.,TRBJ1-1,TRBV20-1,CSVAHNTEAFF,TGCAGTGTTGCCCATAACACTGAAGCTTTCTTT
.,.,TRBJ2-1,TRBV30,CAWSLLHSYNEQFF,TGTGCCTGGAGTCTTCTTCACTCCTACAATGAGCAGTTCTTC
once,.,TRBJ1-4,TRBV19,CASKMAPSAEKLFF,TGTGCCAGTAAAATGGCTCCGTCAGCTGAAAAACTGTTTTTT
.,TRBD1,TRBJ1-1,TRBV5-1,CASRIGQAEAFF,TGCGCCAGCAGAATAGGACAGGCTGAAGCTTTCTTT
.,TRBD2,TRBJ2-5,TRBV5-1,CASTSGGVGTQYF,TGCGCCAGCACCTCGGGAGGGGTAGGGACCCAGTACTTC